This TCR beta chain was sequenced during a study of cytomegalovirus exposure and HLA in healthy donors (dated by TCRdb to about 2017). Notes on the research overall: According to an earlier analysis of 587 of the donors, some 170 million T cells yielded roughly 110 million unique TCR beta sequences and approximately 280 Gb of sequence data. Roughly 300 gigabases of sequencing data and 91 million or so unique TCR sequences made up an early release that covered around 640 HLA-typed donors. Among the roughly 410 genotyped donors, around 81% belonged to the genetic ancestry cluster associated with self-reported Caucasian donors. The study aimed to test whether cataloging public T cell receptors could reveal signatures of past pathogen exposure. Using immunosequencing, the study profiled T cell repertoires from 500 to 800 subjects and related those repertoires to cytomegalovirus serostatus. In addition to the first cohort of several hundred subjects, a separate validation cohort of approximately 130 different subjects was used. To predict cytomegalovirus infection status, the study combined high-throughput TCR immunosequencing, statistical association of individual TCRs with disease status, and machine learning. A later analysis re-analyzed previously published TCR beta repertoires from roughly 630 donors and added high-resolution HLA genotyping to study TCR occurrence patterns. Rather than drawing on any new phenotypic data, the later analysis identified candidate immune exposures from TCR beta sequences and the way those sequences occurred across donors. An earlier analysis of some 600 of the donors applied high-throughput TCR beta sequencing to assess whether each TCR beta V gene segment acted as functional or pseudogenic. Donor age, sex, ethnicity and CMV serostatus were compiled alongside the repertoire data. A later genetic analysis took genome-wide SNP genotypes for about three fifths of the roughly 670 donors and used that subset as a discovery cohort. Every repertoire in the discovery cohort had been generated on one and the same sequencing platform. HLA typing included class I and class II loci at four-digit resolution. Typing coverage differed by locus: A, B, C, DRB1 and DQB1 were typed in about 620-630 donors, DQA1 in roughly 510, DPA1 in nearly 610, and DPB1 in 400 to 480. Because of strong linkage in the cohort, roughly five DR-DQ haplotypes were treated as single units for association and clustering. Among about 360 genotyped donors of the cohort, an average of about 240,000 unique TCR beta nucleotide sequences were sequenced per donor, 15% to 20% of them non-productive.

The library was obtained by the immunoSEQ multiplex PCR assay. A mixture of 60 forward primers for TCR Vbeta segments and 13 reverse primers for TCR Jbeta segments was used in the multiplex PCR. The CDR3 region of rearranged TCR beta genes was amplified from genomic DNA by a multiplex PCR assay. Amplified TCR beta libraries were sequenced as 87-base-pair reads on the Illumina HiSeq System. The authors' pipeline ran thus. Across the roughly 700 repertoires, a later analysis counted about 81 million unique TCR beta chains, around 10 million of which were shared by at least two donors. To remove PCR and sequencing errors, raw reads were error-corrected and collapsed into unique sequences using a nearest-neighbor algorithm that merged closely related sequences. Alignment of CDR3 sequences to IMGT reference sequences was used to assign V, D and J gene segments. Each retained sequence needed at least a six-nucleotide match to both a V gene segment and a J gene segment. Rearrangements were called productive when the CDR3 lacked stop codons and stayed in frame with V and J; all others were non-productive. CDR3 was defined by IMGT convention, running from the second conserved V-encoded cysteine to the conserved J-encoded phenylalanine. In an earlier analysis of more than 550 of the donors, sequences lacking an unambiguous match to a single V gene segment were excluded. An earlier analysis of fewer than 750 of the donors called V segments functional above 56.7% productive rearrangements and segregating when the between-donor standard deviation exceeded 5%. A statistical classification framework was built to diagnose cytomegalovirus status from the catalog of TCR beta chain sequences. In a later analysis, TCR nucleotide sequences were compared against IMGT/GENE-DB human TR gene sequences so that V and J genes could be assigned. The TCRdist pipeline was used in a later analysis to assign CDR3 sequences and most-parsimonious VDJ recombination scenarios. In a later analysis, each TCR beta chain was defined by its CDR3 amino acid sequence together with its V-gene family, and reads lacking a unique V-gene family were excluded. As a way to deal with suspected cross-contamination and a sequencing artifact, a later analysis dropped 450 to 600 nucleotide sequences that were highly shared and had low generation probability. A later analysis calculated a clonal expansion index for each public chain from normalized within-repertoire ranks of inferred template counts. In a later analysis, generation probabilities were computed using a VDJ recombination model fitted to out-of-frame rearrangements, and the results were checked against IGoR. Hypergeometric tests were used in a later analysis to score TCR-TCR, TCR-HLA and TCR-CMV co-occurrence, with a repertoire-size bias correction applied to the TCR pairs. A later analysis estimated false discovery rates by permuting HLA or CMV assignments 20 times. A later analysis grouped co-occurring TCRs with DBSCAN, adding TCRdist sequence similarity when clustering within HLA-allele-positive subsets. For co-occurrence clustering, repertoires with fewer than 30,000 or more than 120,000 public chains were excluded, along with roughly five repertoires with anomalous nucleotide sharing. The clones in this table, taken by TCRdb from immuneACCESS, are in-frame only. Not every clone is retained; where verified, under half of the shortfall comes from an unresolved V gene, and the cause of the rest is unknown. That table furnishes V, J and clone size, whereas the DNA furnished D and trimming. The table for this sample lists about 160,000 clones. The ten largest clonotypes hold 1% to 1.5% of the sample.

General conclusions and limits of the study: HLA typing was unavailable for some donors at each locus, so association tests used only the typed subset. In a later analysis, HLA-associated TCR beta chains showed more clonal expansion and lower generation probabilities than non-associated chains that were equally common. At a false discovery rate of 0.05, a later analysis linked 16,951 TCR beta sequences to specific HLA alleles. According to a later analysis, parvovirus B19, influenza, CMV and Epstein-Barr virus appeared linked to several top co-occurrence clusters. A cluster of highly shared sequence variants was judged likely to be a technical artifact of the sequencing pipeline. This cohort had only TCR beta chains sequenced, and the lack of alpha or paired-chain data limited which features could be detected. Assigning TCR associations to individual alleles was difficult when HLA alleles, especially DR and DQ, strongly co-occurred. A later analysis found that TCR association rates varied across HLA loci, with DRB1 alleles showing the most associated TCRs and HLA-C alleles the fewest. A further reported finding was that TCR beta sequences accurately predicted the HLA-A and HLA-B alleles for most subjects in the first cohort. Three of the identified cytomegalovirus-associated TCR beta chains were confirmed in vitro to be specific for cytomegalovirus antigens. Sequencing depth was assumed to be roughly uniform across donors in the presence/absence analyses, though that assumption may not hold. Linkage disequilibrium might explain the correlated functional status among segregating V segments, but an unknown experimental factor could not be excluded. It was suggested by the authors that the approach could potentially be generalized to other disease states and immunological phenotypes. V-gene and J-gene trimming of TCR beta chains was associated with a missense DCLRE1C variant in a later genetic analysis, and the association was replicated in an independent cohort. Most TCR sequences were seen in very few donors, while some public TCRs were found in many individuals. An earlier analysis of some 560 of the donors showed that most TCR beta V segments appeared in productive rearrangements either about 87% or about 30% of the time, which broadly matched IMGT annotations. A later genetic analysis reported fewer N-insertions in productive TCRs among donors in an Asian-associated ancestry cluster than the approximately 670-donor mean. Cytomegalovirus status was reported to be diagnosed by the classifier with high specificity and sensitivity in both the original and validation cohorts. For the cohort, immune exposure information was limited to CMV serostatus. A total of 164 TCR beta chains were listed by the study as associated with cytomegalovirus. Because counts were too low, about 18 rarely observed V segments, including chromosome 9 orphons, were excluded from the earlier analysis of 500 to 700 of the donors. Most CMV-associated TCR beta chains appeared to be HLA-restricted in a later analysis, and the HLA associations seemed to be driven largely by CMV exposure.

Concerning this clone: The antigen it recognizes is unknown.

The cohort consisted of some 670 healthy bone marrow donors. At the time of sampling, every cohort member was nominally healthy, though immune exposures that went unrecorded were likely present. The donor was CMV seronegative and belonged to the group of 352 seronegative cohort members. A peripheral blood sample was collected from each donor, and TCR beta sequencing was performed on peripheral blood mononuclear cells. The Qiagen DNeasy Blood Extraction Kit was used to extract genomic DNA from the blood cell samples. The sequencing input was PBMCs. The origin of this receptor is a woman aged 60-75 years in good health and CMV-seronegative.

The DNA sequence is as follows: TGTGCCAGCAGTAGGACAGGGGACGCTGGAAACACCATATATTTT. This yields the protein CASSRTGDAGNTIYF. The chain was built from TRBV6-5 and TRBJ1-3, with 9 bases aligning to TRBD1. V loses 5 bases at its end and J loses 2 bases; junction bases beyond the gene matches: 4. The CDR3 numbers 15 residues from cysteine through phenylalanine. Of the read, only the CDR3 DNA is kept; its 45 bases are in frame from base 1. From a lookup of the germline V gene, CDR1 and CDR2 are MNHEY and SVGAGI.